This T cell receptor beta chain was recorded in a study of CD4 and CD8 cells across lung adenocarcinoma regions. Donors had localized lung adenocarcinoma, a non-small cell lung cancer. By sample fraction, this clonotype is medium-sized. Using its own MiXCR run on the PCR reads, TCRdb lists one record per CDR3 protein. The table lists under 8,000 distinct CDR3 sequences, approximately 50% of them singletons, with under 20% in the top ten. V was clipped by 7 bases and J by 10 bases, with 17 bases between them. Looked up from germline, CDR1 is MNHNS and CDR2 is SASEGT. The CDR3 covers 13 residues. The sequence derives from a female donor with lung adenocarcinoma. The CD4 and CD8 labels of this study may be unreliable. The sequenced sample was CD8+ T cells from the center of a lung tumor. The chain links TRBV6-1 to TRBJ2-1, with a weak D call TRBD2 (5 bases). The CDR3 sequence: CASNQKGWREQFF. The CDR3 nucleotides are TGTGCCAGCAACCAAAAGGGCTGGAGGGAGCAGTTCTTC.